What follows describes a single T cell receptor (beta chain). The data originate from a study of blood T cell repertoires in COVID-19. Study summary: Acute and convalescent COVID-19 samples came from the United States, Italy and Spain. T cells, B-cell-depleted T cells, or PBMCs supplied cDNA or gDNA.

Original methodology: Researchers report that nucleated cell counts were estimated from reference gene primer amplification. Clones were read by immunoSEQ multiplex PCR, and TCRdb kept only the in-frame ones, dropping some. V, J and clone size are taken as reported in that table, and D and trimming were inferred from the DNA itself. The data show about 63,000 clones, roughly 85% seen once. Germline V gives CDR1 MNHGY, CDR2 SAAAGT. V lost 4 bases to trimming and J lost 6 bases; unmatched junction nucleotides: 12. The CDR3 length is 15 residues. This chain links TRBV6-8 with TRBJ2-7; 7 positions match TRBD2. This receptor was obtained from a woman over 75 with acute or convalescent COVID-19. The sample consisted of peripheral blood. As DNA, the CDR3 is TGTGCCAGCAGTTCCTTCTGGGACTACAAACGCGAGCAGTACTTC. Translated, it gives CASSSFWDYKREQYF.